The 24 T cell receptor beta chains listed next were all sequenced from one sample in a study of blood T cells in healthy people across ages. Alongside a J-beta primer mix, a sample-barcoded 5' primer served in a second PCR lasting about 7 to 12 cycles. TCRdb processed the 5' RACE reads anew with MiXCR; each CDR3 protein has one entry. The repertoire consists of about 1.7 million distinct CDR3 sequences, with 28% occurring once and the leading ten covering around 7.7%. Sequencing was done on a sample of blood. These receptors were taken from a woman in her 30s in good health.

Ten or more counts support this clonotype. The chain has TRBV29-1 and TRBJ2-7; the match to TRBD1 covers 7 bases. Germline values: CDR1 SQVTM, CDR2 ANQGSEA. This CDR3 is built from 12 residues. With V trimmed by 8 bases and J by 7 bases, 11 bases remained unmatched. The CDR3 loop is CSIRTGDGEQYF. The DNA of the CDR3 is TGCAGCATACGCACAGGGGATGGGGAGCAGTACTTC.

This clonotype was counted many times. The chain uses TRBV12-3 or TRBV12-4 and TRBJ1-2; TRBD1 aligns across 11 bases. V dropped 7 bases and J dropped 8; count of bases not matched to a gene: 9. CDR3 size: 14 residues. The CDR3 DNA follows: TGTGCCAGCACCTCGGGACAGGGGGTAGACGGCTACACCTTC. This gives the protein CASTSGQGVDGYTF.

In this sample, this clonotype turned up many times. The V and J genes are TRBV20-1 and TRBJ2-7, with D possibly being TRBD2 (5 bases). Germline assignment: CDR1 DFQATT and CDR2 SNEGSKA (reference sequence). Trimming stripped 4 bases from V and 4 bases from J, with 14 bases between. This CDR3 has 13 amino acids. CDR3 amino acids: CSAKAPPGYEQYF. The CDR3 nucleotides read TGCAGTGCTAAAGCGCCACCGGGGTACGAGCAGTACTTC.

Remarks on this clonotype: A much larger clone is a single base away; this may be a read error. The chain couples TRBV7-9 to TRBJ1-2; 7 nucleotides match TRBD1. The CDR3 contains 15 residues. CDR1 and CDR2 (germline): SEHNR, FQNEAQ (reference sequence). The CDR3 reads CAGSVGGGPNYGYTF. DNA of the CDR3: TGTGCCGGCAGCGTAGGGGGCGGGCCGAACTATGGCTACACCTTC.

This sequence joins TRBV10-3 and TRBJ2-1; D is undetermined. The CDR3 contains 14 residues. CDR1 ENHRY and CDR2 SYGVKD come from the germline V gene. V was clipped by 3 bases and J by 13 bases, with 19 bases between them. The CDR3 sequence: CAISERVSDETQFF. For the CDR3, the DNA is TGTGCCATCAGTGAAAGGGTTTCGGACGAGACCCAGTTCTTC.

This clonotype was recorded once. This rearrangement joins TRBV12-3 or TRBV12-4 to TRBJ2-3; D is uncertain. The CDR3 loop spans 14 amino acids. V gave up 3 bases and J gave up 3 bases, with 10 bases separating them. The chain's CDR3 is CASSFQVATDTQYF. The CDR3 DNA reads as TGTGCCAGCAGTTTCCAAGTGGCGACAGATACGCAGTATTTT.

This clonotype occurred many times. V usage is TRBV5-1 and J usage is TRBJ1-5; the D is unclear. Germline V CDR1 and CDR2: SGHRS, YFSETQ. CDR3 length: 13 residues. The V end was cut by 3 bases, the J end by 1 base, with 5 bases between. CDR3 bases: TGCGCCAGCAGCTCGAGCAGCAATCAGCCCCAGCATTTT. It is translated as CASSSSSNQPQHF.

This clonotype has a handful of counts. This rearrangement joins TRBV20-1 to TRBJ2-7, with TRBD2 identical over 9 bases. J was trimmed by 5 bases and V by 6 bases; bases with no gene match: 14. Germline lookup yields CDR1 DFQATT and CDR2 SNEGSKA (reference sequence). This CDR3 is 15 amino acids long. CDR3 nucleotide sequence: TGCAGTGCCGAGGTGGCGGGGGGGCCCTATCACGAGCAGTACTTC. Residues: CSAEVAGGPYHEQYF.

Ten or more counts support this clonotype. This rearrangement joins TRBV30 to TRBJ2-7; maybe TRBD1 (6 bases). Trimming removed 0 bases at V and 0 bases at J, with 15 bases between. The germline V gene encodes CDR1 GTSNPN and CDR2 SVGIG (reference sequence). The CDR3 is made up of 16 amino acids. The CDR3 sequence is CAWSVPRTATSYEQYF. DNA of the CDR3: TGTGCCTGGAGTGTACCCCGGACAGCGACCTCCTACGAGCAGTACTTC. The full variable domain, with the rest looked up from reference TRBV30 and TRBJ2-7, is SQTIHQWPATLVQPVGSPLSLECTVEGTSNPNLYWYRQAAGRGLQLLFYSVGIGQISSEVPQNLSASRPQDRQFILSSKKLLLSDSGFYLCAWSVPRTATSYEQYFGPGTRLTVT.

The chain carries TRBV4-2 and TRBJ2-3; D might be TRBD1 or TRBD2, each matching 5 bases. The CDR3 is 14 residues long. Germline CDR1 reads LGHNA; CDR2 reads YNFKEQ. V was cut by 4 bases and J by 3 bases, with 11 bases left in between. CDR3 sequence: CASSRDLKTDTQYF. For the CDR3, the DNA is TGTGCCAGCAGCCGGGACCTTAAAACAGATACGCAGTATTTT.

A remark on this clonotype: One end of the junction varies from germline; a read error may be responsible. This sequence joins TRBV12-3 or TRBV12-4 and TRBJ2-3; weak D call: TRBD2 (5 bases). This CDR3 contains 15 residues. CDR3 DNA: TGTGCCAGCAGTTTGGCAGGAGCTAGCACAGATATGCAGTATTTT. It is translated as CASSLAGASTDMQYF.

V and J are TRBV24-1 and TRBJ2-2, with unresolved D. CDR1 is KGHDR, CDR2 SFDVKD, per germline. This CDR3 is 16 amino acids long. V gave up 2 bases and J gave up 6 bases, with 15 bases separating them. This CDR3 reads CATSDSRGPNPGELFF. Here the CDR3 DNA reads TGTGCCACCAGTGATTCCCGCGGTCCAAACCCCGGGGAGCTGTTTTTT.

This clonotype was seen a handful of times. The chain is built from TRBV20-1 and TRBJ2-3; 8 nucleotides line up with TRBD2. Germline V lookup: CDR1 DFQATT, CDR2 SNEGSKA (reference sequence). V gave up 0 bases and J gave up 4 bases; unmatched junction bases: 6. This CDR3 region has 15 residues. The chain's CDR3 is CSARDPSGRSDTQYF. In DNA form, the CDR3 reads TGCAGTGCTAGAGACCCCAGCGGGAGATCAGATACGCAGTATTTT.

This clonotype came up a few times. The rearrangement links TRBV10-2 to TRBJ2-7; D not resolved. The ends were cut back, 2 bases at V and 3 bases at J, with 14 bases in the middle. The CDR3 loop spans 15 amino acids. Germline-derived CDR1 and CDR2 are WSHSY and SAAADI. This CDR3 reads CASSERLPPDYEQYF. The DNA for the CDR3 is TGCGCCAGCAGTGAGAGGCTTCCCCCCGACTACGAGCAGTACTTC.

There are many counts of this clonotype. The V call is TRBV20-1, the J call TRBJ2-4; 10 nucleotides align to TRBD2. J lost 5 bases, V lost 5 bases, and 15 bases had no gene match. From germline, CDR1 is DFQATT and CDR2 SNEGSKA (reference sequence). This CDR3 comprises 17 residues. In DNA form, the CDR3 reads TGCAGTGCTCCCCGGGGAGGGCTAGCGGGGGCTCAAAACATTCAGTACTTC. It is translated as CSAPRGGLAGAQNIQYF.

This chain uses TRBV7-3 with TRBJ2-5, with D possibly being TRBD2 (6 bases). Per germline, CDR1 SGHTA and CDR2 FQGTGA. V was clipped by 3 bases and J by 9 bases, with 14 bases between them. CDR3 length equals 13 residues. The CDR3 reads CASSFGLAPAQYF. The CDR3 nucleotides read TGTGCCAGCAGCTTCGGGCTAGCGCCGGCCCAGTACTTC.

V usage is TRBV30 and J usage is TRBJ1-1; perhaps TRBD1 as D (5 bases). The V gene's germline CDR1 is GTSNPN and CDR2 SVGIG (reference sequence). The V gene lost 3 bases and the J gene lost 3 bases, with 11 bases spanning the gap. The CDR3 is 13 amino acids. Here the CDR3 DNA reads TGTGCCTGGAGAGGGGACTCTTACACTGAAGCTTTCTTT. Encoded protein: CAWRGDSYTEAFF.

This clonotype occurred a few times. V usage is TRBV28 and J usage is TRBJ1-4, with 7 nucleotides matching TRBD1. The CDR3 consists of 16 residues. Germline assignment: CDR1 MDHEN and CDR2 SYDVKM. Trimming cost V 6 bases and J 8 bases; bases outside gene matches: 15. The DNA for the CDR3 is TGTGCCAGCAGAACGCAAGGGGGCGGTGTTCGGGAAAAACTGTTTTTT. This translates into CASRTQGGGVREKLFF.

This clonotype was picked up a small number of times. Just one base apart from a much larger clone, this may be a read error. The CDR3 coding sequence is TGTGCCGGCAGTCTCCGACTAGACTACAATGAGCAGTTCTTC. This codes for CAGSLRLDYNEQFF. The chain is built from TRBV28 and TRBJ2-1, with TRBD2 as a possible D gene (6 bases). Germline V gives CDR1 MDHEN, CDR2 SYDVKM. The CDR3 has 14 residues.

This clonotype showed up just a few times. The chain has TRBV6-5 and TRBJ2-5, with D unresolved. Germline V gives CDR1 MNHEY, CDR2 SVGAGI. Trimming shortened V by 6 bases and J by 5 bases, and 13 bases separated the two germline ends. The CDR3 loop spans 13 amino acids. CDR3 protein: CASRADVRETQYF. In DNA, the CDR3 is TGTGCCAGCAGGGCCGACGTGCGCGAGACCCAGTACTTC.

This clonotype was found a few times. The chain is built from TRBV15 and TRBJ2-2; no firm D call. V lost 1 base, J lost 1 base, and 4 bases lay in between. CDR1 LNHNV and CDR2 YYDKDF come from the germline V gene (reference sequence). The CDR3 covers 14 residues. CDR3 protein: CATSRGKNTGELFF. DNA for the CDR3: TGTGCCACCAGCAGAGGGAAGAACACCGGGGAGCTGTTTTTT. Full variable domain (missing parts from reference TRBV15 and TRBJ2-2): DAMVIQNPRYQVTQFGKPVTLSCSQTLNHNVMYWYQQKSSQAPKLLFHYYDKDFNNEADTPDNFQSRRPNTSFCFLDIRSPGLGDTAMYLCATSRGKNTGELFFGEGSRLTVL.

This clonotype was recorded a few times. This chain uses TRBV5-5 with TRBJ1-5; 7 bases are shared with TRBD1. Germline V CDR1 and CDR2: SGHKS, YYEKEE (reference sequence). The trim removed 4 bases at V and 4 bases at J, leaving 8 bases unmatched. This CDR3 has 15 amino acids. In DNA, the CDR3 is TGTGCCAGCAGCGGGGGGGGACAGCTAAATCAGCCCCAGCATTTT. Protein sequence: CASSGGGQLNQPQHF.

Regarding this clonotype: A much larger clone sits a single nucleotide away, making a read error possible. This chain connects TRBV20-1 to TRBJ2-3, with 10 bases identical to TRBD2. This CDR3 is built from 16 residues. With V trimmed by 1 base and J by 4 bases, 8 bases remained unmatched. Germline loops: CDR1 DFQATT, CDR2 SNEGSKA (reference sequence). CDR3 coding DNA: TGCAGTGCTAGAGTCCTTAGCGGGGGGATGTCAGATACGCAGTATTTT. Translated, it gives CSARVLSGGMSDTQYF.

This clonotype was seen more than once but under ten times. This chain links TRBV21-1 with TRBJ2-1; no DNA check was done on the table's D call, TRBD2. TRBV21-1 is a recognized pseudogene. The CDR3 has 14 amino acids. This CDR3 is CASSGERENNEQFF. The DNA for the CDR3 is TGTGCCAGCAGCGGCGAACGGGAGAACAATGAGCAGTTCTTC.